This T cell receptor (beta chain) emerged from a study of blood T cell dynamics during melanoma immunotherapy. Looking at the study overall: First-line therapy was either pembrolizumab or nivolumab with ipilimumab for metastatic melanoma. Study outcomes and limitations: Whether repertoire-driving clones were melanoma-specific could not be determined.

This clone occurred a few times. What it binds is not known. V lost 3 bases, J lost 0 bases, and 6 bases lay in between. CDR1 is SEHNR, CDR2 FQNEAQ, per germline (reference sequence). The CDR3 loop spans 14 amino acids. DNA loading was fixed at roughly 0.35 ug for all bulk PBMC samples. Here immunoSEQ multiplex PCR was the method, and the copy in TCRdb shows in-frame clones only, minus some. The table lists roughly 4,200 clones, about 88% of them singletons. The sample's time point: week 3, after first cycle of checkpoint inhibitor. This chain connects TRBV7-9 to TRBJ1-5; D unclear. This clonotype originated in a human donor with melanoma. The sample consisted of blood, taken from a patient treated with checkpoint blockade. CDR3 residues: CASSFWDSNQPQHF. CDR3 sequence (DNA): TGTGCCAGCAGCTTCTGGGATAGCAATCAGCCCCAGCATTTT.